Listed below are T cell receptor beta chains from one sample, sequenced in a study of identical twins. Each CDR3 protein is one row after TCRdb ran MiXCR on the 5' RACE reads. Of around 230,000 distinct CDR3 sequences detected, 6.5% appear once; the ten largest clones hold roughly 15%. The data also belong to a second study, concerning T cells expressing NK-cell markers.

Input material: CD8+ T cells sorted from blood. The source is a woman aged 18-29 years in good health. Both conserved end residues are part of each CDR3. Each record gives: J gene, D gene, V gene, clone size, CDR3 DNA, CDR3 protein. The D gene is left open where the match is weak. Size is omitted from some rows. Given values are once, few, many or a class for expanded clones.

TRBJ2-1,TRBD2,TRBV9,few,TGTGCCAGCAGCGTGCCGGGAGGTGAGCAGTTCTTC,CASSVPGGEQFF
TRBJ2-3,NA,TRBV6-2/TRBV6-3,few,TGTGCCAGCAGTCGCTTTACCGGGACAGATACGCAGTATTTT,CASSRFTGTDTQYF
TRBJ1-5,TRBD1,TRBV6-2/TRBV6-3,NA,TGTGCCAGCAGGGTGCGAACCGGGACAGTTAATCAGCCCCAGCATTTT,CASRVRTGTVNQPQHF
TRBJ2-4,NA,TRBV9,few,TGTGCCAGCAGCGCCAGAGACGGCTTAGCCAAAAACATTCAGTACTTC,CASSARDGLAKNIQYF
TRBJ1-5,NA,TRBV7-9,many,TGTGCCAGCAGCTCCCCTAATCAGCCCCAGCATTTT,CASSSPNQPQHF
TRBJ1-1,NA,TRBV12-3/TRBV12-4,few,TGTGCCAGCAGTTTATTCAAGGGTGAAGCTTTCTTT,CASSLFKGEAFF
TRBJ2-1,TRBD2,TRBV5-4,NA,TGTGCCAGCAGCCTCGAAGCGGGAACGTACAATGAGCAGTTCTTC,CASSLEAGTYNEQFF
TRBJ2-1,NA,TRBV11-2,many,TGTGCCAGCAGCCCCGGGAGCCACAATGAGCAGTTCTTC,CASSPGSHNEQFF
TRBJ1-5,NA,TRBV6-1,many,TGTGCCAGCAGCTCATATAGCAATCAGCCCCAGCATTTT,CASSSYSNQPQHF
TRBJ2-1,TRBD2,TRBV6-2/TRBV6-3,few,TGTGCCAGCAGATGGGGACTAGCGGGGAGCTCCTACAATGAGCAGTTCTTC,CASRWGLAGSSYNEQFF
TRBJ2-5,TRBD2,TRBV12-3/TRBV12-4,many,TGTGCCAGCAGTTTAGGACTAGCGGGGGAAGAGACCCAGTACTTC,CASSLGLAGEETQYF
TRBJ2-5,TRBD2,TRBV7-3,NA,TGTGCCAGCAGCTTACATGGTAGCGGGGGGGCGGAGACCCAGTACTTC,CASSLHGSGGAETQYF
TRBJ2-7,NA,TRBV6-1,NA,TGTGCCAGCAGCCGGGGAGCGGGCTACGAGCAGTACTTC,CASSRGAGYEQYF
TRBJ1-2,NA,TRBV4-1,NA,TGCGCCAGCAGCCAGTATGAGGGGAGAGGCTACACCTTC,CASSQYEGRGYTF
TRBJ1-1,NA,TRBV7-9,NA,TGTGCCAGCAGCTTACCGGATACTGAAGCTTTCTTT,CASSLPDTEAFF
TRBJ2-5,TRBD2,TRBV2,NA,TGTGCCAGCAGTTCGGGGGACTATCAAGGGGAGACCCAGTACTTC,CASSSGDYQGETQYF
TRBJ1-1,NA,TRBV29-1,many,TGCAGCGTTGAACAGGGGAACACTGAAGCTTTCTTT,CSVEQGNTEAFF
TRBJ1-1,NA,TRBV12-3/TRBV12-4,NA,TGTGCCAGCACCCTAACCCCTACACACGATACTGAAGCTTTCTTT,CASTLTPTHDTEAFF
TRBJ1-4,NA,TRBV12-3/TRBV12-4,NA,TGTGCCAGCACCGTCTCCGGGAGAAAACTGTTTTTT,CASTVSGRKLFF
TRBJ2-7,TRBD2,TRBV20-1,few,TGCAGTGCTAGGGAACCGGGACTAGCCGCCTACGAGCAGTACTTC,CSAREPGLAAYEQYF
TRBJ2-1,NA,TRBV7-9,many,TGTGCCAGCAGCTCACATCTAAGCACCTACAATGAGCAGTTCTTC,CASSSHLSTYNEQFF
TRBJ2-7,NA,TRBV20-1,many,TGCAGTGCTAGAGATACTAGCAACTACGAGCAGTACTTC,CSARDTSNYEQYF